This TCR beta chain came from a study of OX40 agonist ivuxolimab in advanced cancers. Study details: Dosing consisted of intravenous ivuxolimab at 0.01 to 10 mg/kg every 2 weeks. There were three patients with partial responses, one having hepatocellular carcinoma and two cutaneous melanoma. Regarding the study as a whole: The average count of expanded clones was higher among CD8+ T cells than among CD4+.

As for this clone: Its antigen is unknown.

Germline V gene data show CDR1 as SGHRS and CDR2 as YFSETQ. This CDR3 comprises 15 residues. V lost 0 bases to trimming and J lost 5 bases; unmatched junction nucleotides: 3. TCRdb's copy holds only in-frame clones and misses some; the assay was immunoSEQ multiplex PCR. The sample lists 70,000 or so clones; 92% were seen once. The sample here was CD4+ or CD8+ T cells sorted from blood, taken in a trial of the OX40 agonist ivuxolimab. The receptor was isolated from an adult with an advanced solid tumor such as melanoma, head and neck, liver or kidney cancer. This sequence joins TRBV5-1 and TRBJ2-7, with TRBD2 matching over 12 bases. The CDR3 is CASSLAGLAGNEQYF. CDR3 DNA: TGCGCCAGCAGCTTGGCAGGACTAGCGGGGAACGAGCAGTACTTC.